This TCR beta chain comes out of a study of CD8+ T cells in alopecia areata. Study findings and constraints: Lesional scalp exceeded normal scalp in clonality, especially in alopecia totalis/universalis.

This CDR3 is built from 14 residues. Germline CDR1 reads SNHLY; CDR2 reads FYNNEI. The ends lost 4 bases at V and 7 bases at J; junction bases unmatched: 4. Regarding this clone: As yet, its antigen is unknown.

Following RNA extraction, reverse transcription yielded cDNA that acted as the sequencing template. Measured with immunoSEQ multiplex PCR; TCRdb has only the in-frame clones, and not every one. The data contain 120,000 to 150,000 clones, about 89% of them singletons. The rearrangement uses TRBV2 and TRBJ1-5; TRBD1 aligns across 10 bases. This specimen was CD8+ T cells sorted from blood, taken at week 0. The sequence came from a human donor with alopecia areata. DNA of the CDR3: TGTGCCAGCAGTGGACAGGGGGCTAAACAGCCCCAGCATTTT. Its protein is CASSGQGAKQPQHF.